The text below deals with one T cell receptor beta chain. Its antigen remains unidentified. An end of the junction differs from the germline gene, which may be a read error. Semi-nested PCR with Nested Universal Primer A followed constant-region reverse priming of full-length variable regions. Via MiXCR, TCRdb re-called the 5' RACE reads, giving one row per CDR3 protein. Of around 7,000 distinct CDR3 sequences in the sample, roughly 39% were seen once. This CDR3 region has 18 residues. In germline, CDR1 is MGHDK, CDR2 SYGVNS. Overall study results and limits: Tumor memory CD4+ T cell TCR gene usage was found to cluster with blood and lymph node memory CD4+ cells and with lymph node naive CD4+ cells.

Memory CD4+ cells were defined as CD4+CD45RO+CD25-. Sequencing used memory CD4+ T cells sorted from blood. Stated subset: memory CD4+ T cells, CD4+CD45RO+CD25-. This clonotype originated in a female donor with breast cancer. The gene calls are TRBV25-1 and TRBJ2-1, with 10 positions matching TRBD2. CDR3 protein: CVSSPPRAGTSDSYEQFF. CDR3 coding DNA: TGTGTCAGCAGTCCGCCCCGGGCCGGGACTAGCGACTCCTACGAGCAGTTCTTC. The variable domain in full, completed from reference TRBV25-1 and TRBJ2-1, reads EADIYQTPRYLVIGTGKKITLECSQTMGHDKMYWYQQDPGMELHLIHYSYGVNSTEKGDLSSESTVSRIRTEHFPLTLESARPSHTSQYLCVSSPPRAGTSDSYEQFFGPGTRLTVL.